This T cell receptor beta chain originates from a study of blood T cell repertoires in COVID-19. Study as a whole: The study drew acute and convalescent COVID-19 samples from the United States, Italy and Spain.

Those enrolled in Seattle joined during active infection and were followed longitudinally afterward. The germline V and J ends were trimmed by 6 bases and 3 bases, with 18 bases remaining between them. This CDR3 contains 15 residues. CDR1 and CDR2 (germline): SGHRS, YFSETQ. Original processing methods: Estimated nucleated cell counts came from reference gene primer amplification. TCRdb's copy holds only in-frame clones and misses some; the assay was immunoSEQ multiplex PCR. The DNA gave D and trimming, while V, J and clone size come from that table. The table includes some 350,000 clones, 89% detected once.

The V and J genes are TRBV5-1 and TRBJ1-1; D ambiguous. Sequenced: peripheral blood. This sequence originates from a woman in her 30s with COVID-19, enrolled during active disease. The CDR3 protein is CASNRLGSGDTEAFF. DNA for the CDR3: TGCGCCAGCAACCGACTCGGGAGCGGAGACACTGAAGCTTTCTTT.